This T cell receptor (beta chain) was identified during a study of patients and donors after allogeneic stem cell transplantation. TCRdb re-called the RT-PCR reads with MiXCR, one entry per CDR3 protein. The sample shows roughly 940,000 distinct CDR3 sequences, about 20% of them seen only once. Trimming removed 3 bases at V and 4 bases at J, with 18 bases between. This CDR3 has 15 amino acids. CDR1 and CDR2 (germline): DFQATT, SNEGSKA (reference sequence). Material: blood, either unsorted or a sorted T cell fraction (not recorded which). This clonotype was sampled from a human donor who was either an allogeneic HSCT recipient or a stem cell or donor lymphocyte infusion donor (not recorded which). It is not recorded whose cells these are; they may come from a transplant donor. The chain joins TRBV20-1 to TRBJ1-2; weak D call: TRBD1 (5 bases). The CDR3 DNA reads as TGCAGTGCTAGGGAGGCGGGAGGGACCCTCTATGGCTACACCTTC. This gives the protein CSAREAGGTLYGYTF.